These T cell receptor beta chains were read from a single sample in a study of CD8 T cells in Susac syndrome. TCRdb processed the immunoSEQ multiplex PCR reads anew with MiXCR; each CDR3 protein has one entry. In the table there are about 110,000 distinct CDR3 sequences, around 97% of which are singletons. The sequenced sample was CD4+ T cells from PBMCs. The receptors here all came from a human donor in good health. Each CDR3 is given with its conserved first and last residue. The order of the fields is clone size, J gene, V gene, D gene, CDR3 DNA, CDR3 protein. The D gene is left open where the match is weak. The size field is filled for only some rows; it gives once, few, many or a size class.

>-|TRBJ2-7|TRBV2|-
TGTGCCAGCTTTAATTCGGTGGAGCAGTACTTC
CASFNSVEQYF
>-|TRBJ2-7|TRBV30|-
TGTGCCTGGAGTTACGGCCAAACAGGGCGAGACGAGCAGTACTTC
CAWSYGQTGRDEQYF
>-|TRBJ2-1|TRBV6-1|-
TGTGCCGGTGCCAGAACCCACAATGAGCAGTTCTTC
CAGARTHNEQFF
>-|TRBJ1-2|TRBV3-1|-
TGTGCCAGCAGCCAAGACTTGGGCCTGGGCTACACCTTC
CASSQDLGLGYTF
>-|TRBJ2-1|TRBV12-3/TRBV12-4|-
TGTGCCAGCAGTTTTGGCAGGACCTACAATGAGCAGTTCTTC
CASSFGRTYNEQFF
>-|TRBJ2-5|TRBV12-3/TRBV12-4|-
TGTGCCAGCAGTTTAGCGCGATCAAGAGAGACCCAGTACTTC
CASSLARSRETQYF
>-|TRBJ2-7|TRBV10-3|-
TGTGCCATCAGTGACTTTAGCGGTCTCTCCTACGAGCAGTACTTC
CAISDFSGLSYEQYF
>-|TRBJ2-4|TRBV20-1|TRBD1
TGCAGTGCTAGTAGGACAGGTGGACCCCCCATTCAGTACTTC
CSASRTGGPPIQYF
>-|TRBJ1-3|TRBV12-3/TRBV12-4|-
TGTGCCAGCAGTAACCGGGAATCTGGAAACACCATATATTTT
CASSNRESGNTIYF
>-|TRBJ1-5|TRBV19|TRBD1
TGTGCCAGTACCGCAGGACAGGGAAGTTATCAGCCCCAGCATTTT
CASTAGQGSYQPQHF
>-|TRBJ1-5|TRBV29-1|-
TGCAGCGTCCGGGACACCCGCCCGATGCCCCAGCATTTT
CSVRDTRPMPQHF
>-|TRBJ1-2|TRBV7-9|TRBD1
TGTGCCAGCAGCCCGCGGGGACAGGGCAGTGGCGGCTACACCTTC
CASSPRGQGSGGYTF
>-|TRBJ2-3|TRBV7-9|TRBD2
TGTGCCAGCAGATCGGGACTAGCGGGCACAGATACGCAGTATTTT
CASRSGLAGTDTQYF
>-|TRBJ1-5|TRBV3-1|-
TGTGCCAGCAGCCAAGATCTCCGTCAGCCCCAGCATTTT
CASSQDLRQPQHF
>once|TRBJ2-7|TRBV18|-
TGTGCCAGCTCACCTCAGGGTCAGCTGGCCTACGAGCAGTACTTC
CASSPQGQLAYEQYF
>-|TRBJ2-7|TRBV23-1|-
TGCGCCAGCAGTTGGCGAGGGGGGAGTAAGCAGTACTTC
CASSWRGGSKQYF
>-|TRBJ1-1|TRBV3-1|TRBD1
TGTGCCAGCAGCCAAGGACAGGGAGGCACTGAAGCTTTCTTT
CASSQGQGGTEAFF
>once|TRBJ1-6|TRBV6-5|-
TGTGCCAGCAGTTACTCCCGGAGCTCCTATAATTCACCCCTCCACTTT
CASSYSRSSYNSPLHF
>once|TRBJ2-5|TRBV14|-
TGTGCCAGCAGCCGAGAGACCGGGACGTGGGAGACCCAGTACTTC
CASSRETGTWETQYF
>-|TRBJ2-5|TRBV6-5|TRBD2
TGTGCCAGCAGTCCTATAGCGGGAACGGGTGTGACCCAGTACTTC
CASSPIAGTGVTQYF
>-|TRBJ1-2|TRBV7-8|TRBD1
TGTGCCAGCAGCGCCAGGGACAGGAACTATGGCTACACCTTC
CASSARDRNYGYTF
>-|TRBJ2-5|TRBV7-2|TRBD1
TGTGCCAGCAGCTCCCAGGGGACAGGGGCGGAGACCCAGTACTTC
CASSSQGTGAETQYF
>-|TRBJ1-1|TRBV29-1|-
TGCAGCGTTGGAAAAGGGGTAAATACTGAAGCTTTCTTT
CSVGKGVNTEAFF
>-|TRBJ2-1|TRBV6-2/TRBV6-3|TRBD2
TGTGCCAGCAGTTACTCTTCTAGCGGACACAATGAGCAGTTCTTC
CASSYSSSGHNEQFF
>-|TRBJ2-5|TRBV6-5|TRBD1
TGTGCCAGTAGCAGACAGGGCACCCAAGGGGGGACCCAGTACTTC
CASSRQGTQGGTQYF
>-|TRBJ2-2|TRBV24-1|-
TGTGCCACAGCCCCTTCAGGGCAAAACACCGGGGAGCTGTTTTTT
CATAPSGQNTGELFF
>-|TRBJ2-3|TRBV29-1|TRBD2
TGCAGCGTTCCCCTAGGGACTAGCGGGAGGAGTACGCAGTATTTT
CSVPLGTSGRSTQYF
>-|TRBJ1-2|TRBV7-8|-
TGTGCCAGCAGCTTATCGGGGGACAACTATGGCTACACCTTC
CASSLSGDNYGYTF
>-|TRBJ2-1|TRBV6-2/TRBV6-3|-
TGTGCCAGCAGTACGCACAGGGTCTATGAGCAGTTCTTC
CASSTHRVYEQFF
>-|TRBJ2-3|TRBV27|TRBD2
TGTGCCAGCAGTCCCACCCAGCTAGCGGGGCCCACAGATACGCAGTATTTT
CASSPTQLAGPTDTQYF
>-|TRBJ1-2|TRBV7-9|TRBD1
TGTGCCAGCAGCTTAGATCTGGGACAGGCTACCTATGGCTACACCTTC
CASSLDLGQATYGYTF
>once|TRBJ2-1|TRBV7-8|-
TGTGCCAGCAGCTTAGGAAGGGCGGGGGCCCGGAATGAGCAGTTCTTC
CASSLGRAGARNEQFF
>-|TRBJ2-7|TRBV18|TRBD1
TGTGCCAGCTCATCCGGGACAGGGAACGAGCAGTACTTC
CASSSGTGNEQYF
>-|TRBJ2-5|TRBV5-4|-
TGTGCCAGCAGCTTGGCCGGGGACGGCCAGACCCAGTACTTC
CASSLAGDGQTQYF
>-|TRBJ1-1|TRBV23-1|-
TGCGCCAGCAGTCAATCTCGCGTTGGGTCCCGGAGGGAGGGCGACACTGAAGCTTTCTTT
CASSQSRVGSRREGDTEAFF
>-|TRBJ1-2|TRBV30|-
TGTGCCTGGGTTCTTCAGTCTAACTATGGCTACACCTTC
CAWVLQSNYGYTF
>-|TRBJ2-7|TRBV7-2|TRBD1
TGTGCCAGCAGCCTTCCTCAGGGGGCGAAAGGAAACGAGCAGTACTTC
CASSLPQGAKGNEQYF
>-|TRBJ2-3|TRBV3-1|-
TGTGCCAGCACCTCACGAGGGCGGAGCACAGATACGCAGTATTTT
CASTSRGRSTDTQYF
>-|TRBJ2-3|TRBV2|TRBD1
TGTGCCAGCAGGAAACAGGGGTTAATTAGCACAGATACGCAGTATTTT
CASRKQGLISTDTQYF
>-|TRBJ1-4|TRBV20-1|TRBD1
TGCAGTGCTGGAGGACTTCAGTCAGCGGACAGGGTCGGCGGAAAACTGTTTTTT
CSAGGLQSADRVGGKLFF
>-|TRBJ1-2|TRBV24-1|-
TGTGCCACCAGTGATCCGTTGACAGGCTGGGATGGCTACACCTTC
CATSDPLTGWDGYTF
>-|TRBJ2-7|TRBV20-1|TRBD2
TGCAGTGCTAGTTCAGCGGGGGGAGTCTACGAGCAGTACTTC
CSASSAGGVYEQYF
>once|TRBJ2-6|TRBV28|-
TGTGCCAGCAGTTGGGGCTCTGGGGCCAACGTCCTGACTTTC
CASSWGSGANVLTF
>once|TRBJ1-2|TRBV5-1|-
TGCGCCAGCCAATTATCGACGGCCTATGGCTACACCTTC
CASQLSTAYGYTF
>-|TRBJ1-2|TRBV5-1|-
TGCGCCAGCAGCCTGGACGGCTATGGCTACACCTTC
CASSLDGYGYTF